The rows below give T cell receptor beta chains drawn from one sample of a study of blood T cell repertoires in COVID-19. Repertoires were generated with immunoSEQ multiplex PCR, while TCRdb's copy carries only in-frame clones and drops some. The data hold about 300,000 clones, with 85% to 90% observed a single time. Sequenced sample: peripheral blood. The receptors here all came from a woman aged 40 to 50 who had recovered from COVID-19. Both conserved end residues are part of each CDR3. A D gene is named only where the DNA matches it firmly. Rows give clone size only sometimes, using once, few, many, or a class for an expanded clone.

d_gene	v_gene	j_gene	len	abundance	CDR3nt	CDR3aa
TRBD1	TRBV9	TRBJ1-3	17	NA	TGTGCCAGCAGCTTCTCCGGCGACAGGGGAGCTGGAAACACCATATATTTT	CASSFSGDRGAGNTIYF
TRBD1	TRBV30	TRBJ1-6	14	NA	TGTGCCTGGAGTACAGGGGTTTACGATTCACCCCTCCACTTT	CAWSTGVYDSPLHF
NA	TRBV18	TRBJ1-1	17	NA	TGTGCCAGCTCACCCGAGATACTACAGGCTTTGAACACTGAAGCTTTCTTT	CASSPEILQALNTEAFF
TRBD2	TRBV5-1	TRBJ2-7	13	NA	TGCGCCAGCAGCCAAGCCGCGGGGGACGAGCAGTACTTC	CASSQAAGDEQYF
NA	TRBV3-1/TRBV3-2	TRBJ1-5	17	NA	TGTGCCAGCAGCCTTTGGGACGGCGGGAGGGGCAATCAGCCCCAGCATTTT	CASSLWDGGRGNQPQHF
NA	TRBV7-9	TRBJ2-6	16	NA	TGTGCCAGCAGCTTAGATCGGAGCTCTGGGGCCAACGTCCTGACTTTC	CASSLDRSSGANVLTF
TRBD2	TRBV19	TRBJ2-5	15	NA	TGTGCCAGTAGTCGACTAGCGGGGGTTCAAGAGACCCAGTACTTC	CASSRLAGVQETQYF
TRBD1	TRBV9	TRBJ2-5	14	NA	TGTGCCAGCAGCGTAGTAGGGACAGAAGAGACCCAGTACTTC	CASSVVGTEETQYF
NA	TRBV18	TRBJ1-5	13	NA	TGTGCCAGCTCCCGGGATCTCAATCAGCCCCAGCATTTT	CASSRDLNQPQHF
NA	TRBV6-6	TRBJ2-1	14	NA	TGTGCCAGCAGTTACGGTGGGCGAAATGTTGAGCAGTTCTTC	CASSYGGRNVEQFF
NA	TRBV7-8	TRBJ1-2	16	NA	TGTGCCAGCACCGTCACGCCGGGACTTAGAGAGGGTGGCTACACCTTC	CASTVTPGLREGGYTF
NA	TRBV4-3	TRBJ1-6	18	NA	TGCGCCAGCAGCCAAGATTTTGATGGGAGCTCCTATAATTCACCCCTCCACTTT	CASSQDFDGSSYNSPLHF
NA	TRBV10-3	TRBJ2-7	15	NA	TGTGCCATCAGTGAGTCTTTCACAGGCCACTACGAGCAGTACTTC	CAISESFTGHYEQYF
NA	TRBV7-9	TRBJ2-3	13	few	TGTGCCAGCAAGGCCGTTGAGGAAGATACGCAGTATTTT	CASKAVEEDTQYF
TRBD1	TRBV15	TRBJ1-2	17	NA	TGTGCCACCAGCAGAGATCTTTTGGGACAGGGGAAGAATGGCTACACCTTC	CATSRDLLGQGKNGYTF
NA	TRBV9	TRBJ2-3	13	NA	TGTGCCAGCAGCGTAGCTGGCAGGGATACGCAGTATTTT	CASSVAGRDTQYF
TRBD2	TRBV10-3	TRBJ2-3	13	NA	TGTGCCATCAGTGTAGTAGCGGGAGATACGCAGTATTTT	CAISVVAGDTQYF
NA	TRBV4-2	TRBJ1-3	16	NA	TGTGCCAGCAGCCAAAACCCAGCGATAACTGGAAACACCATATATTTT	CASSQNPAITGNTIYF
NA	TRBV6-6	TRBJ2-7	13	NA	TGTGCCAGCAGTTATACTAGCTCCTACGAGCAGTACTTC	CASSYTSSYEQYF
TRBD2	TRBV5-4	TRBJ2-5	14	NA	TGTGCCAGCTCAGCGGGGGGTGGTCAAGAGACCCAGTACTTC	CASSAGGGQETQYF
TRBD1	TRBV27	TRBJ2-7	14	once	TGTGCCAGCAGTGGACAGGGGGCCACCTACGAGCAGTACTTC	CASSGQGATYEQYF
NA	TRBV5-1	TRBJ2-7	12	NA	TGCGCCAGCACGACTGGGGGGAACGAGCAGTACTTC	CASTTGGNEQYF
NA	TRBV9	TRBJ1-1	15	NA	TGTGCCAGCAGGAGCGGCATTGGGCGGGGCACTGAAGCTTTCTTT	CASRSGIGRGTEAFF
TRBD1	TRBV3-1/TRBV3-2	TRBJ2-7	17	few	TGTGCCAGCAGCCAAGGACAGGGAGCCGTCCTATACTACGAGCAGTACTTC	CASSQGQGAVLYYEQYF
NA	TRBV11-2	TRBJ2-1	15	once	TGTGCCAGCAGCTTTCCGGGACAGGGACTAGGGGAGCAGTTCTTC	CASSFPGQGLGEQFF
TRBD1	TRBV18	TRBJ1-2	12	NA	TGTGCCAGCTCATCCCGACAGGGTAGCTACACCTTC	CASSSRQGSYTF
TRBD2	TRBV7-9	TRBJ2-3	18	NA	TGTGCCAGCAGCTTACCCATCCAGCGGGGGATTAGCACAGATACGCAGTATTTT	CASSLPIQRGISTDTQYF
NA	TRBV29-1	TRBJ1-3	14	NA	TGCAGCGTTGAGTACGGTAACTCTGGAAACACCATATATTTT	CSVEYGNSGNTIYF
TRBD2	TRBV5-1	TRBJ2-7	15	NA	TGCGCCAGCAGCTTGCCCCAGCGGGGCTCCTACGAGCAGTACTTC	CASSLPQRGSYEQYF
NA	TRBV2	TRBJ1-3	11	NA	TGTGCCAGCAACCGGAGAGACACCATATATTTT	CASNRRDTIYF
NA	TRBV5-4	TRBJ1-3	14	few	TGTGCCAGCAGTACCGGGACTTTTGGAAACACCATATATTTT	CASSTGTFGNTIYF
TRBD1	TRBV4-1	TRBJ1-6	15	NA	TGCGCCAGCAGCTTGGGACAGGGGATGTATTCACCCCTCCACTTT	CASSLGQGMYSPLHF
TRBD1	TRBV19	TRBJ1-1	14	NA	TGTGCCAGTAGTAGGACAGGGGTGAACACTGAAGCTTTCTTT	CASSRTGVNTEAFF
TRBD1	TRBV6-5	TRBJ1-2	15	NA	TGTGCCAGCAGATTCACAGGGGGCATCCCCTATGGCTACACCTTC	CASRFTGGIPYGYTF
NA	TRBV5-6	TRBJ1-3	16	NA	TGTGCCAGCAGCTTGACGGGTCGGTCGGTCGGAAACACCATATATTTT	CASSLTGRSVGNTIYF
TRBD1	TRBV10-3	TRBJ1-6	15	NA	TGTGCCATCAGGGGGCAGGGGGCGCTGAATTCACCCCTCCACTTT	CAIRGQGALNSPLHF
TRBD2	TRBV27	TRBJ2-3	19	once	TGTGCCAGCAGTTTAGAAGGGCCTAGCGGGGGTCTTAGTACAGATACGCAGTATTTT	CASSLEGPSGGLSTDTQYF
TRBD2	TRBV11-2	TRBJ2-3	15	NA	TGTGCCAGCAGCTCCGGGGGGGGCAGGGCAGATACGCAGTATTTT	CASSSGGGRADTQYF
TRBD2	TRBV29-1	TRBJ2-3	13	NA	TGCAGCGTTGGGGGGGGGACCACAGATACGCAGTATTTT	CSVGGGTTDTQYF
NA	TRBV9	TRBJ1-1	13	NA	TGTGCCAGCAGCGCCGGAGGTTACACTGAAGCTTTCTTT	CASSAGGYTEAFF
TRBD2	TRBV12-5	TRBJ2-3	17	NA	TGTGCTAGTGGTTTGGTAGTGTTCGGGGGGGGGACAGATACGCAGTATTTT	CASGLVVFGGGTDTQYF
NA	TRBV6-5	TRBJ2-3	15	NA	TGTGCCAGCAGAGTGATAGTCCCTAGCACAGATACGCAGTATTTT	CASRVIVPSTDTQYF
TRBD2	TRBV4-1	TRBJ2-7	18	NA	TGCGCCAGCAGCCAAGATTACAGGACTAGCGGCCCCCCCTACGAGCAGTACTTC	CASSQDYRTSGPPYEQYF
NA	TRBV6-2/TRBV6-3	TRBJ1-1	14	NA	TGTGCCAGCAGTCGACAGTTACTGAACACTGAAGCTTTCTTT	CASSRQLLNTEAFF
NA	TRBV7-6	TRBJ2-1	16	NA	TGTGCCAGCAGCTCCGTAGGGGCACCATACTACAATGAGCAGTTCTTC	CASSSVGAPYYNEQFF